These 21 T cell receptor beta chains came from one sample sequenced in a study of PD-1 blockade in classical Hodgkin lymphoma. Following autologous stem cell transplantation, relapse occurred in every patient, and exposure to brentuximab vedotin varied. Profiled with immunoSEQ multiplex PCR; TCRdb holds only in-frame clones, not every one. Here the sample spans 50,000 or so clones, 73% being singletons. This sample comprised peripheral blood mononuclear cells (PBMCs), obtained before the second cycle of nivolumab. These receptors all come from a human donor with classical Hodgkin lymphoma.

This clone has a handful of counts. This chain uses TRBV18 with TRBJ2-1; 9 nucleotides agree with TRBD2. Trimming cost V 0 bases and J 5 bases; bases outside gene matches: 5. Germline values: CDR1 KGHSH, CDR2 LQKENI. The CDR3 has 16 amino acids. Here the CDR3 reads CASSPPGASGNNEQFF. CDR3 DNA: TGTGCCAGCTCACCACCTGGGGCTAGCGGGAACAATGAGCAGTTCTTC.

The rearrangement links TRBV29-1 to TRBJ2-7, with unresolved D. Germline CDR1 and CDR2: SQVTM and ANQGSEA. The V end was cut by 4 bases, the J end by 4 bases, with 11 bases between. This CDR3 comprises 12 residues. In DNA form, the CDR3 reads TGCAGCGTTGCGATGCTGGGGTACGAGCAGTACTTC. Encoded protein: CSVAMLGYEQYF.

The rearrangement links TRBV7-2 to TRBJ2-3; TRBD2 is a possible D gene (5 bases). The germline gives CDR1 SGHTA, CDR2 FQGNSA. The V end lost 10 bases, the J end lost 7 bases, and 21 bases lay between the germline ends. The CDR3 runs to 14 residues. The DNA for the CDR3 is TGTGCCACCTCCCCCCCTCAGCGGCTACATACGCAGTATTTT. Amino acid sequence: CATSPPQRLHTQYF.

This chain links TRBV30 with TRBJ2-3; TRBD1 aligns across 9 bases. Germline V CDR1 and CDR2: GTSNPN, SVGIG (reference sequence). The CDR3 length is 16 residues. Trimming took 5 bases from V and 2 from J; bases not matched to a gene: 11. As DNA, the CDR3 is TGTGCCTGGGCCCGTGGAGGGACAGGGCTCACAGATACGCAGTATTTT. As protein: CAWARGGTGLTDTQYF. Full variable domain (rest looked up from reference TRBV30 and TRBJ2-3): SQTIHQWPATLVQPVGSPLSLECTVEGTSNPNLYWYRQAAGRGLQLLFYSVGIGQISSEVPQNLSASRPQDRQFILSSKKLLLSDSGFYLCAWARGGTGLTDTQYFGPGTRLTVL.

The chain combines TRBV27 with TRBJ2-7, with 10 bases aligning to TRBD2. V gave up 2 bases and J gave up 5 bases; unmatched junction bases: 6. CDR3 length equals 15 residues. The V gene's germline CDR1 is MNHEY and CDR2 SMNVEV (reference sequence). The CDR3: CASSLRASGSDEQYF. In DNA form, the CDR3 reads TGTGCCAGCAGTTTAAGGGCTAGCGGGAGTGACGAGCAGTACTTC.

The chain uses TRBV2 and TRBJ2-1; D might be TRBD1 or TRBD2, each matching 5 bases. The germline V gene has CDR1 SNHLY and CDR2 FYNNEI. The CDR3 length is 16 residues. V was trimmed by 8 bases and J by 3 bases, leaving 20 bases between them. Written as DNA, the CDR3 is TGTGCCAGCGGGACGGGTGACTATAGGGACTACAATGAGCAGTTCTTC. As protein: CASGTGDYRDYNEQFF.

The chain combines TRBV7-2 with TRBJ1-2; D gene unclear. With 1 base removed from V and 4 bases from J, the gap between germline ends came to 7 bases. The CDR3 covers 13 residues. Germline V CDR1 and CDR2: SGHTA, FQGNSA. The chain's CDR3 is CASSLGQTYGYTF. DNA for the CDR3: TGTGCCAGCAGCTTAGGGCAGACCTATGGCTACACCTTC. The whole variable domain, filled in from reference TRBV7-2 and TRBJ1-2, reads GAGVSQSPSNKVTEKGKDVELRCDPISGHTALYWYRQSLGQGLEFLIYFQGNSAPDKSGLPSDRFSAERTGGSVSTLTIQRTQQEDSAVYLCASSLGQTYGYTFGSGTRLTVV.

J is TRBJ1-2 and V is TRBV9; 10 nucleotides align to TRBD1. CDR3 length equals 13 residues. With 4 bases clipped from V and 7 bases from J, the junction kept 4 bases outside the gene matches. Per germline, CDR1 SGDLS and CDR2 YYNGEE. The CDR3 nucleotides read TGTGCCAGCAGCATCCGGACAGGGGGTGGCTACACCTTC. It encodes CASSIRTGGGYTF. Based on the CDR3 plus reference TRBV9 and TRBJ1-2, the full variable domain is DSGVTQTPKHLITATGQRVTLRCSPRSGDLSVYWYQQSLDQGLQFLIQYYNGEERAKGNILERFSAQQFPDLHSELNLSSLELGDSALYFCASSIRTGGGYTFGSGTRLTVV.

This chain joins TRBV6-5 and TRBJ2-7; 7 bases agree with TRBD2. The CDR3 loop spans 15 amino acids. CDR1 is MNHEY and CDR2 is SVGAGI in the germline V gene. Trimming cost V 1 base and J 1 base; bases outside gene matches: 4. This CDR3 reads CASSYFGEGSYEQYF. In DNA form, the CDR3 reads TGTGCCAGCAGTTACTTTGGGGAGGGGTCCTACGAGCAGTACTTC.

The chain uses TRBV7-3 and TRBJ2-1; 9 bases are a match to TRBD2. V lost 1 base, J lost 6 bases, and 7 bases stayed unmatched. This CDR3 spans 16 amino acids. Germline loops: CDR1 SGHTA, CDR2 FQGTGA. The CDR3 nucleotides are TGTGCCAGCAGCTTAAAGGCGGCGGGAGGGGTCAATGAGCAGTTCTTC. Its protein is CASSLKAAGGVNEQFF.

This clone is termed medium-sized. The genes are TRBV5-4 and TRBJ1-1; perhaps TRBD1 as D (5 bases). The germline CDR1 and CDR2 sequences are SGHNT and YYREEE (reference sequence). V dropped 2 bases and J dropped 3 bases, with 11 bases sitting between them. The CDR3 has 14 amino acids. The CDR3 sequence is CASSFGHSYTEAFF. As DNA, the CDR3 is TGTGCCAGCAGCTTTGGACATAGCTACACTGAAGCTTTCTTT.

The V gene is TRBV29-1, the J gene TRBJ2-3; 10 bases align to TRBD2. V lost 4 bases to trimming and J lost 6 bases; unmatched junction nucleotides: 4. This CDR3 region has 13 residues. CDR1 is SQVTM, CDR2 ANQGSEA, per germline. CDR3 nucleotides: TGCAGCGTTGTTCCACTAGCGGGGGATACGCAGTATTTT. Translating it yields CSVVPLAGDTQYF.

This chain links TRBV7-3 with TRBJ2-1; 14 bases are shared with TRBD2. The CDR3 runs to 17 residues. The V gene end was trimmed by 5 bases and the J gene end by 3 bases; junction bases not matched to a gene: 6. Germline V gene lookup returns CDR1 SGHTA and CDR2 FQGTGA. The CDR3 here is CASSISGTSGSYNEQFF. The CDR3 region has the DNA TGTGCCAGCAGCATCTCCGGGACTAGCGGGAGCTACAATGAGCAGTTCTTC.

This clone was counted a few times. V and J are TRBV30 and TRBJ1-1; D gene uncertain. CDR1 and CDR2 from the germline V gene are GTSNPN and SVGIG (reference sequence). The CDR3 length is 14 residues. V lost 3 bases and J lost 5, with 16 bases in between. CDR3 coding DNA: TGTGCCTGGAGCCAAGGGCGGTTGGGGACTGAAGCTTTCTTT. Translating gives CAWSQGRLGTEAFF.

This chain connects TRBV27 to TRBJ2-7, with D perhaps matching TRBD2 (5 bases). The CDR3 is made up of 12 amino acids. Germline V lookup: CDR1 MNHEY, CDR2 SMNVEV (reference sequence). Trimming left V 2 bases short and J 6 bases short, with 8 bases between. Here the CDR3 DNA reads TGTGCCAGCAGTTTAATAGGGAGCGAGCAGTACTTC. It is translated as CASSLIGSEQYF.

This chain connects TRBV7-2 to TRBJ2-5, with D unclear. V lost 2 bases and J lost 2, with 9 bases in between. CDR3 length: 14 residues. Germline CDR1 and CDR2: SGHTA and FQGNSA. The CDR3 loop reads CASSLSRVQETQYF. The CDR3 DNA is TGTGCCAGCAGCTTATCTCGGGTACAAGAGACCCAGTACTTC.

The chain uses TRBV18 and TRBJ2-6, with D unresolved. CDR3 length: 16 residues. V lost 2 bases to trimming and J lost 1 base, with 9 bases between them. Germline V gives CDR1 KGHSH, CDR2 LQKENI. The CDR3 spells CASSPKRHSGANVLTF. The CDR3 nucleotides read TGTGCCAGCTCACCAAAAAGGCATTCTGGGGCCAACGTCCTGACTTTC.

This chain connects TRBV27 to TRBJ1-2, with D perhaps matching TRBD1 (5 bases). The CDR3 is 13 amino acids. Germline V gene lookup returns CDR1 MNHEY and CDR2 SMNVEV (reference sequence). Trimming took 1 base from V and 2 from J, leaving 5 bases between them. The CDR3 DNA is TGTGCCAGCAGTTTATGGGGGAACTATGGCTACACCTTC. Its protein is CASSLWGNYGYTF.

This clone came up a few times. CDR3 nucleotide sequence: TGCGCCAGCAGCCCTCCGGACAGGGATAACTATGGCTACACCTTC. Encoded protein: CASSPPDRDNYGYTF. This chain joins TRBV4-1 and TRBJ1-2; 8 bases align to TRBD1. The CDR3 is made up of 15 amino acids. The germline gives CDR1 MGHRA, CDR2 YSYEKL. Trimming took 4 bases from V and 1 from J; bases not matched to a gene: 5.

This clone appeared a single time. The chain employs TRBV19 and TRBJ2-5, with 9 positions matching TRBD2. CDR1 is LNHDA, CDR2 SQIVND, per germline (reference sequence). The CDR3 sequence is 13 residues long. The junction had 3 bases not matched to a gene; V was cut back by 3 bases and J by 7 bases. This CDR3 reads CASSMGLAGTQYF. CDR3 sequence (DNA): TGTGCCAGTAGTATGGGACTAGCCGGGACCCAGTACTTC.

The chain is built from TRBV6-6 and TRBJ1-2; D is unclear. The CDR3 consists of 11 residues. Trimming stripped 3 bases from V and 8 bases from J, with 7 bases between. Germline assignment: CDR1 MNHNY and CDR2 SVGAGI (reference sequence). Written as DNA, the CDR3 is TGTGCCAGCAGTTATAATTGGGGCTACACCTTC. It encodes CASSYNWGYTF.